The 2 T cell receptor beta chains in this list originate from one sample, sequenced in a study of T cell changes during pregnancy in multiple sclerosis (dated by TCRdb to the late 2010s). The library was made by the immunoSEQ multiplex PCR assay. Held by TCRdb, this immuneACCESS table contains in-frame sequences only and omits some clones. Under half of the omission traces to an unresolved V gene where checked; the cause of the rest is unknown. The sample contains about 55,000 clones, 90% to 95% of them found a single time. About 3% of the sample comes from the top ten. The sequences come from CD8+ T cells from peripheral blood mononuclear cells, collected in the third trimester of pregnancy. The receptors come from a female donor with multiple sclerosis, enrolled in a pregnancy study.

The rearrangement links TRBV9 to TRBJ2-7; 9 bases line up with TRBD2. J gave up 4 bases and V 4 bases, and 12 bases lay outside the gene matches. The CDR3 is made up of 16 amino acids. Germline CDR1 and CDR2: SGDLS and YYNGEE. The CDR3 DNA sequence: TGTGCCAGCAGCCCAACGGGGCTAGCGGGATTTTACGAGCAGTACTTC. Protein: CASSPTGLAGFYEQYF.

The V gene is TRBV5-1, the J gene TRBJ2-7; TRBD2 is a possible D gene (7 bases). The CDR3 runs to 15 residues. V gave up 7 bases and J gave up 0 bases, with 17 bases separating them. Germline CDR1 and CDR2: SGHRS and YFSETQ. CDR3 bases: TGCGCCAGCCGGTTGATGGGAGGGGGCTCCTACGAGCAGTACTTC. It translates to CASRLMGGGSYEQYF.